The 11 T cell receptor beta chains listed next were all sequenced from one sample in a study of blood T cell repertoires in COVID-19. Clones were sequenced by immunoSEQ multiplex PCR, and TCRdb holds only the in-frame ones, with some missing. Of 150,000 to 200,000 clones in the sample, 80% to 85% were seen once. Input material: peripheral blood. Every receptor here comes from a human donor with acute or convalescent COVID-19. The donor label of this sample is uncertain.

The CDR3 reads CASSLAETPGDTEAFF. As DNA, the CDR3 is TGTGCCAGCAGCTTAGCCGAGACCCCAGGGGACACTGAAGCTTTCTTT. The V gene is TRBV7-9, the J gene TRBJ1-1, with D tentatively TRBD1 (6 bases). CDR3 length: 16 amino acids. The germline V gene has CDR1 SEHNR and CDR2 FQNEAQ (reference sequence). V was clipped by 0 bases and J by 3 bases, with 14 bases between them.

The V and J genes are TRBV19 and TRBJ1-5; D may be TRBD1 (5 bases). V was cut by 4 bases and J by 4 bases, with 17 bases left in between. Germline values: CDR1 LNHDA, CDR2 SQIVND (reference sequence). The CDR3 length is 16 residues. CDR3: CASSNGGQGANQPQHF. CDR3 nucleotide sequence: TGTGCCAGTAGTAATGGAGGGCAGGGAGCAAATCAGCCCCAGCATTTT.

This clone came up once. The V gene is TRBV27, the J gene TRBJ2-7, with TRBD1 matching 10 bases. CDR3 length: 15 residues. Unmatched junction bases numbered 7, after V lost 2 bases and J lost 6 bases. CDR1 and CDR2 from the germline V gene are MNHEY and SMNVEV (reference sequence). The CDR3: CASSLNRQGASEQYF. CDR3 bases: TGTGCCAGCAGTTTAAATCGACAGGGGGCTAGCGAGCAGTACTTC.

CDR3: CASSEAHGTSGSGNIQYF. CDR3 nucleotides: TGTGCCAGCAGTGAAGCTCATGGGACTAGCGGGAGCGGAAACATTCAGTACTTC. V usage is TRBV6-1 and J usage is TRBJ2-4; 14 nucleotides agree with TRBD2. The germline V gene encodes CDR1 MNHNS and CDR2 SASEGT. V shed 0 bases and J 6 bases; nucleotides not matched to a gene: 7. The CDR3 loop spans 18 amino acids.

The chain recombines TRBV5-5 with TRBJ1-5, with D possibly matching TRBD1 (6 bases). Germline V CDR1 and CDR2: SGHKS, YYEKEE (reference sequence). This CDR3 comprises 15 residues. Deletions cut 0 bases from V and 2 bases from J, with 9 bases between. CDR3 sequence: CASSLETGRNQPQHF. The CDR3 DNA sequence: TGTGCCAGCAGCTTGGAAACAGGGCGCAATCAGCCCCAGCATTTT.

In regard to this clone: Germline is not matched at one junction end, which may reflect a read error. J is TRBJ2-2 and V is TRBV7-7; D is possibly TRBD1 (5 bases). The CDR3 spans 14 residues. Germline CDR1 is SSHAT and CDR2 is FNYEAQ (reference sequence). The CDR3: CASSLVQGTGELFF. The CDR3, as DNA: TGTGCTAGCAGCTTAGTCCAGGGAACCGGGGAGCTGTTTTTT.

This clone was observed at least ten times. CDR3 nucleotides: TGCGCCAGCAGTGATCCTGACAGGGCTGGAAACACCATATATTTT. This encodes CASSDPDRAGNTIYF. The chain recombines TRBV5-1 with TRBJ1-3; 7 positions match TRBD1. The germline V gene has CDR1 SGHRS and CDR2 YFSETQ. CDR3 length: 15 residues. Trimming cost V 5 bases and J 2 bases; bases outside gene matches: 7.

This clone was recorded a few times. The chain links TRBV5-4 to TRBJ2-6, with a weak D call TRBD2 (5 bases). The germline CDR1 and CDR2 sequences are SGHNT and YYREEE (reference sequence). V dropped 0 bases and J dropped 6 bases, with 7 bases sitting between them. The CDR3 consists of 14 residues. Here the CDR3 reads CASSLAGEANVLTF. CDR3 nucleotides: TGTGCCAGCAGCTTGGCCGGGGAGGCCAACGTCCTGACTTTC.

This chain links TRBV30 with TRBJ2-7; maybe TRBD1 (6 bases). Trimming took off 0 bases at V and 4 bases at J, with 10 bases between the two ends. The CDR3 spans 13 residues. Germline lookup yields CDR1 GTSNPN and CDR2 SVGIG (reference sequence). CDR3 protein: CAWSVRQEYEQYF. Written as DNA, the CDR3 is TGTGCCTGGAGTGTAAGACAGGAGTACGAGCAGTACTTC.

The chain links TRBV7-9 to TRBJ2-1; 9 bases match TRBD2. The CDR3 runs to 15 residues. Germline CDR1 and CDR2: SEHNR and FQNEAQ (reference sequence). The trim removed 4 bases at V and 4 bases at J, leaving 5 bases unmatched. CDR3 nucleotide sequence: TGTGCCAGCAGCTCCGGGACTAGCTTTTACAATGAGCAGTTCTTC. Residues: CASSSGTSFYNEQFF.

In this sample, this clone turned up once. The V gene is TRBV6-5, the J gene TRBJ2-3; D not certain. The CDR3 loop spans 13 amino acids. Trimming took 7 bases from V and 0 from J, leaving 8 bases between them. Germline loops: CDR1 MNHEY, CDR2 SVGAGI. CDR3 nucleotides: TGTGCCAGCATGGCGGCTAGCACAGATACGCAGTATTTT. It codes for CASMAASTDTQYF.